The source of this T cell receptor (beta chain) is a study of T cell responses to AZD1222 COVID-19 vaccine. In the case of this clone: Its antigen is unidentified.

The study, taken as a whole, reports: Clonal diversity may have been underestimated in mostly white British donors. Unmutated variant regions are reportedly the target of nearly half of TCRs that are spike-specific.

Sequencing was performed with immunoSEQ multiplex PCR; in TCRdb, only in-frame clones are kept and a portion is missing. Of 91,000 or so clones in the sample, 92% were seen once. The CDR3 sequence is 16 residues long. The ends lost 1 base at V and 3 bases at J; junction bases unmatched: 9. Germline CDR1 is LGHDT and CDR2 is YNNKEL (reference sequence). This receptor was obtained from an adult who received the AZD1222 COVID-19 vaccine. The chain combines TRBV3-1 (or the pseudogene TRBV3-2) with TRBJ2-7; 7 bases align to TRBD2. The sequencing used peripheral blood, collected 28 days after the second AZD1222 dose. CDR3 bases: TGTGCCAGCAGCCAAGGTTTTCGGGAGGTGCTCTACGAGCAGTACTTC. The encoded protein is CASSQGFREVLYEQYF.